This entry is about one T cell receptor (beta chain). As handled by the study authors: It was from reference gene primer amplification that nucleated cell counts were estimated. Method: immunoSEQ multiplex PCR; TCRdb's copy keeps in-frame clones and lacks some. The D gene and trimming were derived from the DNA, and the V and J assignments and clone size from that table. The sample includes a few hundred thousand clones, approximately 85% of them seen just once. The data were obtained in a study of blood T cell repertoires in COVID-19. Turning to the study itself: COVID-19 samples from acute and convalescent phases originated in the United States, Italy and Spain.

Germline V CDR1 and CDR2: MNHEY, SMNVEV (reference sequence). This CDR3 region has 15 residues. The junction had 2 bases not matched to a gene; V was cut back by 0 bases and J by 4 bases. This TCR came from a woman in her sixties or seventies with acute or convalescent COVID-19. This chain connects TRBV27 to TRBJ2-2; TRBD2 aligns across 7 bases. Source material: peripheral blood. CDR3 amino acids: CASSLSGGVTGELFF. The CDR3 DNA sequence: TGTGCCAGCAGTTTATCGGGGGGGGTCACCGGGGAGCTGTTTTTT.